This TCR beta chain was recorded in a study of cytomegalovirus exposure and HLA in healthy donors. Trimming cost V 1 base and J 0 bases, with 10 bases left between them. This CDR3 contains 16 residues. The germline V gene has CDR1 SGHVS and CDR2 FNYEAQ. PCR primers comprised 60 Vbeta and 13 Jbeta primers. Repertoires were generated with immunoSEQ multiplex PCR, while TCRdb's copy carries only in-frame clones and drops some. The table shows some 95,000 clones, with roughly 71% occurring only once. Findings of the study overall: Cytomegalovirus status, reportedly, was diagnosed with high specificity and sensitivity by the classifier. TCR beta chains numbering 164 were designated cytomegalovirus-associated. Among TCR sequences, most were rare, though some public TCRs appeared in many donors.

Nominally healthy donors were sampled, though unrecorded immune exposures were likely. A word on this clone: Its specificity is not known.

The V call is TRBV7-6, the J call TRBJ1-5; D perhaps matches TRBD1 (5 bases). The sample was PBMCs. This receptor was taken from a woman aged 18-30 years in good health and CMV-seropositive. CDR3 DNA: TGTGCCAGCAGCTTAGGAGCAGGGATTAGCAATCAGCCCCAGCATTTT. Amino acids: CASSLGAGISNQPQHF.